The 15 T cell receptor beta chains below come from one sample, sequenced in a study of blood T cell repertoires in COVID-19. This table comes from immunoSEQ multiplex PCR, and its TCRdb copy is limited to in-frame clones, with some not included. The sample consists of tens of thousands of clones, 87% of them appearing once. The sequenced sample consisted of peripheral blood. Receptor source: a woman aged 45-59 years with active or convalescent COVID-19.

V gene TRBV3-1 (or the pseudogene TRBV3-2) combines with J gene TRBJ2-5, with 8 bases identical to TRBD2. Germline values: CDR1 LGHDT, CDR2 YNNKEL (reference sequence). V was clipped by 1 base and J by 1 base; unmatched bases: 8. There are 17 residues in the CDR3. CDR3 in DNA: TGTGCCAGCAGCCAAGCTAGGACTAGCCGGGTCCAAGAGACCCAGTACTTC. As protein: CASSQARTSRVQETQYF.

The CDR3 nucleotides are TGTGCCAGCAGTTACCCTACAGGTGGGGCCGGGGAGCTGTTTTTT. It codes for CASSYPTGGAGELFF. V and J are TRBV6-2 or TRBV6-3 and TRBJ2-2, with a tentative D call TRBD1 (5 bases). Germline loops: CDR1 MNHEY, CDR2 SVGEGT. With 2 bases removed from V and 6 bases from J, the gap between germline ends came to 13 bases. This CDR3 contains 15 residues.

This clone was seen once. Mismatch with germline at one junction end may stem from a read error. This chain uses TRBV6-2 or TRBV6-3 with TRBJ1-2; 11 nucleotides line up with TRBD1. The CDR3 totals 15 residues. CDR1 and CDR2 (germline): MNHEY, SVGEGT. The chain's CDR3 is CASTYGQGALSGYTF. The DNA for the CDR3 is TGTGCCAGCACTTACGGACAGGGGGCACTTTCTGGCTACACCTTC.

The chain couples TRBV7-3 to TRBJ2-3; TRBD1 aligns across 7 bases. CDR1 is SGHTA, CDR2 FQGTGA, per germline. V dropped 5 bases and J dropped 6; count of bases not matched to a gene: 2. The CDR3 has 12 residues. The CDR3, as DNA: TGTGCCAGCAGCGAACAGGGGGATACGCAGTATTTT. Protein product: CASSEQGDTQYF. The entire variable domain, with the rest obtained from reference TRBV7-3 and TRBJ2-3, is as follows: GAGVSQTPSNKVTEKGKYVELRCDPISGHTALYWYRQSLGQGPEFLIYFQGTGAADDSGLPNDRFFAVRPEGSVSTLKIQRTERGDSAVYLCASSEQGDTQYFGPGTRLTVL.

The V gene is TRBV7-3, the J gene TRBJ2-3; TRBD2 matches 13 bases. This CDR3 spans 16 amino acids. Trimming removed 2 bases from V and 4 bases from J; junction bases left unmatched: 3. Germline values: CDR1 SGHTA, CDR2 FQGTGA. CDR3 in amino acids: CASSLLGLAGADTQYF. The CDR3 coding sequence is TGTGCCAGCAGCTTATTAGGACTAGCGGGGGCAGATACGCAGTATTTT.

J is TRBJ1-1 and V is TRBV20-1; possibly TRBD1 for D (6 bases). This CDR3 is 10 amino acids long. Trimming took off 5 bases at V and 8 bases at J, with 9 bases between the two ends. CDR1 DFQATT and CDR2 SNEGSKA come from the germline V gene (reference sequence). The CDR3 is CSAYDREAFF. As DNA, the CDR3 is TGCAGTGCTTACGACAGGGAAGCTTTCTTT.

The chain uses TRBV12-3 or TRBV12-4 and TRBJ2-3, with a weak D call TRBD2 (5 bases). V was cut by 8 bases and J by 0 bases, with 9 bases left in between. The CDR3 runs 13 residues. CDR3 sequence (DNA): TGTGCCAGCGATAGAGGGAGCACAGATACGCAGTATTTT. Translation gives CASDRGSTDTQYF.

The CDR3 DNA is TGTGCCAGCAGCTTAGGGACAGGGGGTTACGAGCAGTACTTC. It encodes CASSLGTGGYEQYF. The V call is TRBV13, the J call TRBJ2-7, with 9 bases fitting TRBD1. CDR1 is PRHDT and CDR2 is FYEKMQ in the germline V gene (reference sequence). CDR3 length: 14 amino acids. Trimming removed 0 bases from V and 4 bases from J; junction bases left unmatched: 1.

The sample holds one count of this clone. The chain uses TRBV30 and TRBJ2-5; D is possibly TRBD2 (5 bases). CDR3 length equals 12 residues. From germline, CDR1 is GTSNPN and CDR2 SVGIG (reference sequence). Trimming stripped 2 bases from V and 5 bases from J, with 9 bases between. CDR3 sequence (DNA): TGTGCCTGGAGTCAACGGAGGGAGACCCAGTACTTC. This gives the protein CAWSQRRETQYF.

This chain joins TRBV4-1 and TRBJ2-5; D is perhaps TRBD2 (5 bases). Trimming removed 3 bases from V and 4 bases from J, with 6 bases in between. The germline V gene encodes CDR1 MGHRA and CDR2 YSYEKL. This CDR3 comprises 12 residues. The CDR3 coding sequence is TGCGCCAGCAGCCATGCGGGAGAGACCCAGTACTTC. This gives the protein CASSHAGETQYF.

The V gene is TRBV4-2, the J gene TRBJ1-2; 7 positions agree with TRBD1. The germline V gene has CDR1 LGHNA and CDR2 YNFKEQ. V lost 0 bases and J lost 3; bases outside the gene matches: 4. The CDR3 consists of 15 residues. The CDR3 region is CASSQEGQGDYGYTF. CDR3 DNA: TGTGCCAGCAGCCAAGAAGGGCAGGGGGACTATGGCTACACCTTC.

CDR3 loop: CASSPGQGARYGYTF. Here the CDR3 DNA reads TGTGCCAGCAGCCCAGGACAGGGGGCAAGGTATGGCTACACCTTC. The chain links TRBV5-4 to TRBJ1-2; 11 nucleotides align to TRBD1. The V gene end was trimmed by 4 bases and the J gene end by 5 bases; junction bases not matched to a gene: 7. Germline V lookup: CDR1 SGHNT, CDR2 YYREEE (reference sequence). The CDR3 sequence is 15 residues long.

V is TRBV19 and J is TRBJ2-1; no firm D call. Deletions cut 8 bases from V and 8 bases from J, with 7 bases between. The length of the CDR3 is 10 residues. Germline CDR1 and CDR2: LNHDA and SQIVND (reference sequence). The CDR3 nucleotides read TGTGCCAGTTCCCGGGATGAGCAGTTCTTC. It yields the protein CASSRDEQFF.

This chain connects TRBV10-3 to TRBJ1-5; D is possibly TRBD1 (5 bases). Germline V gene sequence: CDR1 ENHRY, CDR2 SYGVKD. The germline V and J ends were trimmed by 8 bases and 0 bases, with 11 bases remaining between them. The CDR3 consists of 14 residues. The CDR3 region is CAISTGGSNQPQHF. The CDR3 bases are TGTGCCATCTCTACGGGGGGTAGCAATCAGCCCCAGCATTTT.

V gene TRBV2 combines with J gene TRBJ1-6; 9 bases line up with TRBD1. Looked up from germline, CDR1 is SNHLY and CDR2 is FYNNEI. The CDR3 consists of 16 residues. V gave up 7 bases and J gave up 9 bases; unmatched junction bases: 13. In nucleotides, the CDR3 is TGTGCCAGCACTCTCCCGCCGGGACAGGGCCTTTCACCCCTCCACTTT. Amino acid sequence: CASTLPPGQGLSPLHF. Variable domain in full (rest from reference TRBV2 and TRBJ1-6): EPEVTQTPSHQVTQMGQEVILRCVPISNHLYFYWYRQILGQKVEFLVSFYNNEISEKSEIFDDQFSVERPDGSNFTLKIRSTKLEDSAMYFCASTLPPGQGLSPLHFGNGTRLTVT.